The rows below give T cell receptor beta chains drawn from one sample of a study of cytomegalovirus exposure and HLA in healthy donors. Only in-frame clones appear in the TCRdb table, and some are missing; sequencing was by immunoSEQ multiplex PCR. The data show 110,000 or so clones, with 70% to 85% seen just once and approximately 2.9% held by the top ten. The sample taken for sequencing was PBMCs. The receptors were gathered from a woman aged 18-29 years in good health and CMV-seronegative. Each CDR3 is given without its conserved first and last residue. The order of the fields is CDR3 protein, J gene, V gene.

CDR3aa: ASSATGGGYNEQF; j_gene: TRBJ2-1; v_gene: TRBV6-4
CDR3aa: ASSPRDWPALH; j_gene: TRBJ1-6; v_gene: TRBV7-9
CDR3aa: ATAVAGSSYNEQF; j_gene: TRBJ2-1; v_gene: TRBV2
CDR3aa: ASSQQAGGNQPQH; j_gene: TRBJ1-5; v_gene: TRBV4-1
CDR3aa: ASSAQFTGELF; j_gene: TRBJ2-2; v_gene: TRBV2
CDR3aa: ASRLTVNTGELF; j_gene: TRBJ2-2; v_gene: TRBV6-1
CDR3aa: ASAQALSTDTQY; j_gene: TRBJ2-3; v_gene: TRBV7-9
CDR3aa: ASRLSGGRGVPYSPLH; j_gene: TRBJ1-6; v_gene: TRBV4-1
CDR3aa: AITSGLEARNEQF; j_gene: TRBJ2-1; v_gene: TRBV10-3
CDR3aa: ASSRGLERSDEQF; j_gene: TRBJ2-1; v_gene: TRBV5-6
CDR3aa: SVIKGGLRSYEQY; j_gene: TRBJ2-7; v_gene: TRBV29-1
CDR3aa: ASLQRVLEGQGATGELF; j_gene: TRBJ2-2; v_gene: TRBV5-4
CDR3aa: ASSEYTVEQF; j_gene: TRBJ2-1; v_gene: TRBV10-2
CDR3aa: ASSRDTAYEQY; j_gene: TRBJ2-7; v_gene: TRBV7-9
CDR3aa: AWTGLRNSPLH; j_gene: TRBJ1-6; v_gene: TRBV30
CDR3aa: ASSSLSGTFYGYT; j_gene: TRBJ1-2; v_gene: TRBV5-6
CDR3aa: ASRSLRQGGSHEQY; j_gene: TRBJ2-7; v_gene: TRBV27
CDR3aa: ASSLAGGPYEQY; j_gene: TRBJ2-7; v_gene: TRBV27
CDR3aa: ASSLGEASGFQETQY; j_gene: TRBJ2-5; v_gene: TRBV7-3
CDR3aa: ASSLLGGQGRQY; j_gene: TRBJ2-7; v_gene: TRBV27
CDR3aa: ASSEFRVDTQY; j_gene: TRBJ2-3; v_gene: TRBV7-3
CDR3aa: ASSVDSGPGTEAF; j_gene: TRBJ1-1; v_gene: TRBV9
CDR3aa: ASSPLQGADSPLH; j_gene: TRBJ1-6; v_gene: TRBV18
CDR3aa: ATSRDLTDEQY; j_gene: TRBJ2-7; v_gene: TRBV15
CDR3aa: ASSFGTEQY; j_gene: TRBJ2-7; v_gene: TRBV27
CDR3aa: SVGQYTEAF; j_gene: TRBJ1-1; v_gene: TRBV29-1
CDR3aa: ASSHRGTGGPNGYT; j_gene: TRBJ1-2; v_gene: TRBV14